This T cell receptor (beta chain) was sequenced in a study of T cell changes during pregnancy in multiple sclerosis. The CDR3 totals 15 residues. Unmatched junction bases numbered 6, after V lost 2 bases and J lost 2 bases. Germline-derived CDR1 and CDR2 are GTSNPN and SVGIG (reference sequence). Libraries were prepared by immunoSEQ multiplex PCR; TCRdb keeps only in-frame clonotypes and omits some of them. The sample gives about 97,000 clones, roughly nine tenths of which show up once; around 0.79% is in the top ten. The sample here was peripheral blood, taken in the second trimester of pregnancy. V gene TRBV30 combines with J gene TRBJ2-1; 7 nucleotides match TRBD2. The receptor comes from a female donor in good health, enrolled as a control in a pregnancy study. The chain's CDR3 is CAWSPTSETYNEQFF. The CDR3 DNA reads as TGTGCCTGGAGTCCTACTAGCGAGACCTACAATGAGCAGTTCTTC.